This TCR beta chain was retrieved from a study of a mutant IDH1 vaccine in newly diagnosed glioma. Trimming at V came to 6 bases and at J to 3 bases, leaving 1 base not matched to a gene. There are 14 residues in the CDR3. The V gene's germline CDR1 is MNHEY and CDR2 SMNVEV (reference sequence). By its share, this clone is medium-sized (0.01 to 0.1%). The antigen is unknown. Specified time point: week 47, end of study. Alongside topical imiquimod, each dose of vaccine comprised 300 ug of mutant IDH1 20-mer peptide. Sequencing used immunoSEQ multiplex PCR; TCRdb keeps in-frame clones, though not all of them. The repertoire has tens of thousands of clones, about 81% of them found once; the top ten carry around 8.9%.

The receptor comes from a man aged 35-49 years with glioma. V usage is TRBV27 and J usage is TRBJ2-2; 10 bases are a match to TRBD1. Sequenced here: PBMCs, sampled from a glioma patient whose treatment included an IDH1 peptide vaccine. The CDR3 DNA reads as TGTGCCAGCAGGGACAGGGGGGACACCGGGGAGCTGTTTTTT. Its protein product is CASRDRGDTGELFF.